This T cell receptor beta chain derives from a study of patients and donors after allogeneic stem cell transplantation. This clonotype turned up a few times. TCRdb reanalysed the RT-PCR reads using MiXCR and keeps one entry per CDR3 protein. There are hundreds of thousands of distinct CDR3 sequences in the sample; around 15% occur only once, and 7.2% lies in the top ten. Deletions cut 4 bases from V and 1 base from J, with 24 bases between. CDR1 is SGHRS, CDR2 YFSETQ, per germline. The CDR3 is made up of 18 amino acids. The rearrangement links TRBV5-1 to TRBJ2-7; D not certain. The receptor was derived from a human donor who was either an allogeneic HSCT recipient or a stem cell or donor lymphocyte infusion donor (not recorded which). It is not recorded whose cells these are; they may come from a transplant donor. Sequenced input: blood, either unsorted or a sorted T cell fraction (not recorded which). The CDR3 DNA is TGCGCCAGCAGCCCCTTGGGGTCAGTTACCGCGTTATCCTACGAGCAGTACTTC. This sequence encodes CASSPLGSVTALSYEQYF.